Following are 24 T cell receptor beta chains from one sample sequenced in a study of T cells after yellow fever vaccination (dated by TCRdb to the late 2010s). The treatment or condition label here, explained by the study, means: live attenuated yellow fever vaccine strain. Library creation used 5' RACE. The instrument was an Illumina NovaSeq 6000. TCRdb cleaned the public reads at Q25 with fastp, built clones with MiXCR and kept in-frame beta chains. A single entry per CDR3 protein holds the most common genes and DNA from its merged rows. Within this sample are about 320,000 distinct CDR3 sequences, with approximately 12% of them counted one time only. Of the sample, about 3% falls within the top ten clones. The sample in question was CD4+ T cells sorted from PBMCs, obtained 15 days after the yellow fever booster vaccination. These receptors came from a man between 18 and 29 years old who received the YFV17D yellow fever vaccine.

This clonotype was recorded at least ten times. This chain connects TRBV20-1 to TRBJ1-1; D unresolved. CDR3 size: 14 residues. Germline V lookup: CDR1 DFQATT, CDR2 SNEGSKA (reference sequence). Trimming left V 6 bases short and J 0 bases short, with 14 bases between. CDR3 protein: CSARGRGLNTEAFF. The CDR3 bases are TGCAGTGCCCGCGGGCGAGGTTTGAACACTGAAGCTTTCTTT.

The chain links TRBV5-1 to TRBJ1-1; D ambiguous. The ends were cut back, 0 bases at V and 1 base at J, with 10 bases in the middle. The CDR3 has 15 amino acids. Germline V CDR1 and CDR2: SGHRS, YFSETQ. The DNA of the CDR3 is TGCGCCAGCAGCTTGGCCCCCCCCCCGAACACTGAAGCTTTCTTT. Its translation is CASSLAPPPNTEAFF.

The V gene is TRBV6-6, the J gene TRBJ1-6; D gene uncertain. Trimming pared 6 bases from V and 5 bases from J, leaving 8 bases between. The germline V gene encodes CDR1 MNHNY and CDR2 SVGAGI (reference sequence). The CDR3 extends over 13 amino acids. As DNA, the CDR3 is TGTGCCAGCAGGGGGTTGGATAATTCACCCCTCCACTTT. Translating it yields CASRGLDNSPLHF.

In its sample, this clonotype was seen a few times. The rearrangement uses TRBV6-6 and TRBJ2-6; the D is unclear. Germline V gene sequence: CDR1 MNHNY, CDR2 SVGAGI (reference sequence). The CDR3 consists of 15 residues. Trimming pared 2 bases from V and 0 bases from J, leaving 5 bases between. The CDR3 region is CASSYESSGANVLTF. CDR3 bases: TGTGCCAGCAGTTACGAAAGCTCTGGGGCCAACGTCCTGACTTTC.

J is TRBJ1-2 and V is TRBV2, with D possibly being TRBD1 (5 bases). This CDR3 region has 10 residues. Trimming pared 11 bases from V and 8 bases from J, leaving 12 bases between. CDR1 is SNHLY, CDR2 FYNNEI, per germline. CDR3 amino acids: CAVGVDGYTF. Here the CDR3 DNA reads TGTGCCGTAGGGGTAGACGGCTACACCTTC.

The chain joins TRBV9 to TRBJ1-2, with TRBD1 matching over 7 bases. CDR1 is SGDLS and CDR2 is YYNGEE in the germline V gene. The CDR3 loop spans 14 amino acids. V lost 0 bases to trimming and J lost 8 bases; unmatched junction nucleotides: 7. The CDR3 DNA reads TGTGCCAGCAGCGTAGATGACAGGGCTGGCGGCTACACCTTC. Translation: CASSVDDRAGGYTF.

CDR3 nucleotide sequence: TGTGCCAGCAGTTTGGGGGTACACATTCAGTACTTC. As protein: CASSLGVHIQYF. The gene calls are TRBV12-3 or TRBV12-4 and TRBJ2-4; D is tentatively TRBD1 or TRBD2 (5 bases each). Trimming left V 3 bases short and J 8 bases short, with 8 bases between. CDR3 length equals 12 residues.

The chain links TRBV7-2 to TRBJ2-1, with TRBD1 matching over 8 bases. V lost 4 bases, J lost 7 bases, and 6 bases stayed unmatched. Looked up from germline, CDR1 is SGHTA and CDR2 is FQGNSA. This CDR3 has 14 residues. This CDR3 reads CASSYRTGFNEQFF. As DNA, the CDR3 is TGTGCCAGCAGCTATAGGACAGGGTTTAATGAGCAGTTCTTC.

This sequence joins TRBV7-3 and TRBJ2-2, with unresolved D. CDR1 SGHTA and CDR2 FQGTGA come from the germline V gene. V shed 4 bases and J shed 8 bases, with 11 bases lying between them. This CDR3 region has 13 residues. The CDR3 sequence is CASSSQVVGELFF. CDR3 in DNA: TGTGCCAGCAGCTCGCAGGTCGTAGGGGAGCTGTTTTTT.

This clonotype was observed at least ten times. The chain carries TRBV20-1 and TRBJ1-5; a possible D gene is TRBD1 (5 bases). Looked up from germline, CDR1 is DFQATT and CDR2 is SNEGSKA (reference sequence). The V and J ends lost 0 bases and 3 bases respectively, with 21 bases between them. There are 18 residues in the CDR3. The CDR3: CSARDKVRGASPNQPQHF. CDR3 nucleotide sequence: TGCAGTGCTAGAGATAAGGTTCGTGGGGCCAGCCCCAATCAGCCCCAGCATTTT.

This clonotype was counted a few times. The V and J genes are TRBV10-3 and TRBJ2-2, with D tentatively TRBD2 (7 bases). There are 13 residues in the CDR3. Germline V gene lookup returns CDR1 ENHRY and CDR2 SYGVKD. Trimming pared 11 bases from V and 1 base from J, leaving 11 bases between. CDR3 loop: CAVGGLNTGELFF. The CDR3 DNA is TGTGCCGTCGGGGGGCTGAACACCGGGGAGCTGTTTTTT.

This clonotype was counted only a few times. The genes are TRBV11-2 and TRBJ2-1, with TRBD1 identical over 9 bases. The V and J ends lost 8 bases and 7 bases, in that order; junction bases with no gene match: 9. The germline V gene has CDR1 SGHAT and CDR2 FQNNGV. The CDR3 covers 14 residues. CDR3 residues: CASGNRGLGNEQFF. CDR3 in DNA: TGTGCCAGCGGCAACAGGGGGCTTGGTAATGAGCAGTTCTTC.

The chain uses TRBV9 and TRBJ2-4, with D hard to call. The V gene lost 0 bases and the J gene lost 8 bases, with 12 bases spanning the gap. CDR3 size: 14 residues. Germline loops: CDR1 SGDLS, CDR2 YYNGEE. The CDR3 DNA is TGTGCCAGCAGCGTAGGTCCGGGTGTGGACATTCAGTACTTC. It codes for CASSVGPGVDIQYF.

This clonotype was recorded many times. CDR3 DNA: TGTGCCAGCAGCCGTCGGACAGTTCAGTCCTACGAGCAGTACTTC. As protein: CASSRRTVQSYEQYF. The chain couples TRBV5-4 to TRBJ2-7; D perhaps matches TRBD1 (6 bases). Between the trimmed V and J ends, which lost 4 bases and 1 base, there was a span of 15 bases. Germline assignment: CDR1 SGHNT and CDR2 YYREEE (reference sequence). This CDR3 contains 15 residues.

This clonotype showed up just a few times. The gene calls are TRBV4-3 and TRBJ2-3; no clear D gene. Between the trimmed V and J ends, which lost 2 bases and 5 bases, there was a span of 14 bases. Germline CDR1 LGHNA, CDR2 YSLEER. This CDR3 comprises 15 residues. CDR3 DNA sequence: TGCGCCAGCAGCCAACTCGTCGGAAGGAAAGATACGCAGTATTTT. Residues: CASSQLVGRKDTQYF.

The chain links TRBV19 to TRBJ2-5; 7 bases line up with TRBD2. The CDR3 has 12 residues. The J segment lost 5 bases and the V segment lost 11 bases, leaving 8 bases of the junction unmatched. Germline CDR1 and CDR2: LNHDA and SQIVND (reference sequence). The DNA for the CDR3 is TGTGCCGCGGGGGAGAATCGCGAGACCCAGTACTTC. Residues: CAAGENRETQYF.

This clonotype was recorded a few times. V usage is TRBV5-1 and J usage is TRBJ2-5; 9 bases fit TRBD2. This CDR3 is 13 amino acids long. The ends lost 4 bases at V and 4 bases at J; junction bases unmatched: 2. Germline V gene lookup returns CDR1 SGHRS and CDR2 YFSETQ. The chain's CDR3 is CASSRGGAETQYF. The CDR3 DNA follows: TGCGCCAGCAGCCGCGGGGGGGCAGAGACCCAGTACTTC.

V is TRBV6-1 and J is TRBJ2-7, with 7 nucleotides matching TRBD2. The ends lost 0 bases at V and 7 bases at J; junction bases unmatched: 12. The V gene's germline CDR1 is MNHNS and CDR2 SASEGT. This CDR3 comprises 16 residues. CDR3: CASSEAGSGVGLEQYF. The CDR3 DNA follows: TGTGCCAGCAGTGAAGCGGGAAGCGGGGTGGGTCTGGAGCAGTACTTC.

This clonotype came up a few times. The CDR3 DNA sequence: TGTGCCAGCAGCCCCTGGGGGGACAATGAGCAGTTCTTC. Translation gives CASSPWGDNEQFF. V and J are TRBV5-4 and TRBJ2-1; perhaps TRBD2 as D (6 bases). Germline V gives CDR1 SGHNT, CDR2 YYREEE (reference sequence). The CDR3 is 13 amino acids. The V end lost 4 bases, the J end lost 5 bases, and 10 bases lay between the germline ends.

The chain is built from TRBV7-8 and TRBJ2-1; D assignment may be TRBD1 or TRBD2 (6 bases each). This CDR3 region has 14 residues. Germline assignment: CDR1 SGHVS and CDR2 FQNEAQ. Trimming left V 6 bases short and J 10 bases short, with 19 bases between. DNA of the CDR3: TGTGCCAGCAGGCCTTGGAGGGGGGCATCCGAGCAGTTCTTC. Translated: CASRPWRGASEQFF.

This clonotype turned up a few times. This sequence joins TRBV11-1 and TRBJ2-2; D may be TRBD1 (5 bases). V shed 4 bases and J shed 2 bases, with 17 bases lying between them. The CDR3 is made up of 17 amino acids. Germline-derived CDR1 and CDR2 are SGHAT and FQDESV (reference sequence). CDR3 sequence (DNA): TGTGCCAGCAGCTCCCGTCCGTGGCAGGGAAACACCGGGGAGCTGTTTTTT. This encodes CASSSRPWQGNTGELFF.

This clonotype has just a few counts. The genes are TRBV5-1 and TRBJ2-1; no definite D call. Trimming left V 0 bases short and J 10 bases short, with 17 bases between. CDR3 length equals 15 residues. From germline, CDR1 is SGHRS and CDR2 YFSETQ. The CDR3 region has the DNA TGCGCCAGCAGCTTGGAAGCGTCGGGTCTCGTAGAGCAGTTCTTC. Its protein is CASSLEASGLVEQFF.

The chain uses TRBV30 and TRBJ2-3; 8 nucleotides agree with TRBD1. The CDR3 loop spans 15 amino acids. The germline CDR1 and CDR2 sequences are GTSNPN and SVGIG (reference sequence). Losses at the gene ends were 2 bases for V and 4 bases for J; bases not matched to a gene: 8. Here the CDR3 reads CAWSIEGQAADTQYF. The CDR3, as DNA: TGTGCCTGGAGTATTGAGGGACAGGCCGCAGATACGCAGTATTTT. Based on the CDR3 plus reference TRBV30 and TRBJ2-3, the full variable domain is SQTIHQWPATLVQPVGSPLSLECTVEGTSNPNLYWYRQAAGRGLQLLFYSVGIGQISSEVPQNLSASRPQDRQFILSSKKLLLSDSGFYLCAWSIEGQAADTQYFGPGTRLTVL.

CDR3 nucleotides: TGTGCCAGCAGCCAAGAGGGGGTGGGGGGTGCCAATCAGCCCCAGCATTTT. It specifies CASSQEGVGGANQPQHF. V and J are TRBV4-2 and TRBJ1-5; tentatively, D is TRBD1 (5 bases). Germline V lookup: CDR1 LGHNA, CDR2 YNFKEQ. This CDR3 contains 17 residues. V gave up 0 bases and J gave up 3 bases, with 15 bases separating them.